This paragraph covers one T cell receptor (beta chain) sequence. The CDR3 totals 20 residues. The V and J ends lost 4 bases and 2 bases, in that order; junction bases with no gene match: 19. Germline V gene lookup returns CDR1 SGDLS and CDR2 YYNGEE. The sample is drawn from a study of shared T cell receptors in the human thymus. The method was immunoSEQ multiplex PCR; TCRdb's version includes in-frame clones alone and lacks a portion of them. Of 500,000 to 850,000 clones listed, roughly 86% were seen once; the top ten hold approximately 0.0097%. These records were also assigned to another study, of human thymus T cells. That source notes: In corrective heart surgery, resections were taken, and these provided the thymus tissue. Across thymic and blood repertoires, the usage of V and J genes appeared to be biased. Thymic repertoires of unrelated individuals were reported in related research to overlap highly.

The clonotype was recovered from a boy under three years old with a congenital heart defect. The specimen was thymocytes. The J gene is TRBJ2-2, the V gene TRBV9, with 8 bases fitting TRBD1. The CDR3 bases are TGTGCCAGCAGCCCCCCTAAAACGGACAGGGAGGAAAAAAACACCGGGGAGCTGTTTTTT. Translating gives CASSPPKTDREEKNTGELFF.